Listed below are T cell receptor beta chains from one sample, sequenced in a study of blood T cell repertoires in COVID-19. Measured with immunoSEQ multiplex PCR; TCRdb has only the in-frame clones, and not every one. The table records over 450,000 clones, 85% to 90% of them present only once. The sequenced sample consisted of peripheral blood. The receptors originated from a woman in her forties or fifties with COVID-19, enrolled during active disease. CDR3s include the opening cysteine and the closing phenylalanine or tryptophan. The D gene is left open where the match is weak. Rows give clone size only sometimes, using once, few, many, or a class for an expanded clone.

>TRBV18|.|.|TRBJ1-2
TGTGCCAGCTCACCAACTACAGTAGGGGGTAGTGGCTACACCTTC
CASSPTTVGGSGYTF
>TRBV6-5|.|.|TRBJ1-3
TGTGCCAGCAGTTACTCCGCGGAGGGCGGAAACACCATATATTTT
CASSYSAEGGNTIYF
>TRBV27|.|.|TRBJ2-5
TGTGCCACCAAAATAAAAGAACCCCTTTTGGGCTCAGCCCAAGAGACCCAGTACTTC
CATKIKEPLLGSAQETQYF
>TRBV19|.|.|TRBJ2-3
TGTGCCAGTAGTATAGGAGGAGGGGCAGATACGCAGTATTTT
CASSIGGGADTQYF
>TRBV28|few|.|TRBJ1-2
TGTGCCAGCAGTTTACAGGGACACGCCTATGGCTACACCTTC
CASSLQGHAYGYTF
>TRBV9|.|TRBD2|TRBJ2-1
TGTGCCAGCAGCCTCCCTAGCGGGGGCCTCAATGAGCAGTTCTTC
CASSLPSGGLNEQFF
>TRBV19|.|.|TRBJ2-7
TGTGCCAGTAGTATAAGATCCCAGGAGCAGTACTTC
CASSIRSQEQYF
>TRBV6-4|few|TRBD1|TRBJ1-5
TGTGCCAGCAGATCGGACAGGGTTTATCAGCCCCAGCATTTT
CASRSDRVYQPQHF
>TRBV24-1|.|.|TRBJ1-2
TGTGCCACCAGTGATGGATCCGGACAGAACGGCTACACCTTC
CATSDGSGQNGYTF
>TRBV29-1|.|TRBD1|TRBJ1-2
TGCAGCGTATCACCCGGGACAGCCCCCCTCTATGGCTACACCTTC
CSVSPGTAPLYGYTF